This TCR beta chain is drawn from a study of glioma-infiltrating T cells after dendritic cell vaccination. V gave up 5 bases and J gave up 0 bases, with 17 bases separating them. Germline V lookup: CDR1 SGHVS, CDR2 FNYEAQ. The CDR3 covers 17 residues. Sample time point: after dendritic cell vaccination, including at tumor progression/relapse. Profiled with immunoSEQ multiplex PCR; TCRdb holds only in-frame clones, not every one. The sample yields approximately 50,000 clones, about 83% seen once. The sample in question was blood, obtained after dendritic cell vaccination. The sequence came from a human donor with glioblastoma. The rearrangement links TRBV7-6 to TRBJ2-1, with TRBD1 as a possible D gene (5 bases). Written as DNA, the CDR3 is TGTGCCAGCAGCCCTTATTGGGGCGGAAGCTCCTACAATGAGCAGTTCTTC. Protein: CASSPYWGGSSYNEQFF.